The next 22 T cell receptor beta chains were all read from a single sample in a study of blood T cells in healthy people across ages. Using a J-beta primer mix together with a sample-barcoded 5' primer, a second PCR was run for roughly 7 to 11 cycles. TCRdb recomputed calls from the 5' RACE reads with MiXCR, one row per CDR3 protein. The sample has 800,000 or so distinct CDR3 sequences, about half seen once; the top ten hold over 15%. What was sequenced was blood. The receptors were sampled from a man older than 75 in good health.

V usage is TRBV12-3 or TRBV12-4 and J usage is TRBJ2-2; D remains ambiguous. Trimming removed 0 bases from V and 1 base from J, with 15 bases in between. The CDR3 loop spans 18 amino acids. CDR3 residues: CASSLASGVGMNTGELFF. CDR3 DNA: TGTGCCAGCAGTTTAGCGTCAGGTGTGGGGATGAACACCGGGGAGCTGTTTTTT.

This rearrangement joins TRBV5-1 to TRBJ2-7; D gene unclear. The CDR3 covers 13 residues. The germline V gene has CDR1 SGHRS and CDR2 YFSETQ. Trimming took off 5 bases at V and 6 bases at J, with 15 bases between the two ends. The DNA for the CDR3 is TGCGCCAGCAGATCCGTCCTACACGGCGAGCAGTACTTC. Its translation: CASRSVLHGEQYF.

This clonotype occurred a few times. J is TRBJ2-5 and V is TRBV29-1; possible D gene TRBD1, 5 bases. V shed 3 bases and J shed 5 bases, with 19 bases lying between them. Germline CDR1 reads SQVTM; CDR2 reads ANQGSEA. The CDR3 has 15 residues. CDR3 residues: CSVDHGEKGRETQYF. CDR3 coding DNA: TGCAGCGTTGACCATGGGGAAAAGGGGCGGGAGACCCAGTACTTC.

Of note for this clonotype: Germline is not matched at one junction end, which may reflect a read error. CDR3 sequence (DNA): TGTGCCAGCAGCGAAGAATACAGTGAGCAGTTCTTC. Its protein product is CASSEEYSEQFF. This sequence joins TRBV6-2 or TRBV6-3 and TRBJ2-1; D call uncertain. This CDR3 has 12 amino acids. In germline, CDR1 is MNHEY, CDR2 SVGEGT.

By its share, this clonotype is medium-sized. The V and J genes are TRBV7-9 and TRBJ1-4; 7 bases map to TRBD1. J was trimmed by 3 bases and V by 5 bases; bases with no gene match: 9. This CDR3 is 16 amino acids long. CDR1 and CDR2 from the germline V gene are SEHNR and FQNEAQ (reference sequence). CDR3 coding DNA: TGTGCCAGCAGCGCGCCGGACAGGTTGGCTAATGAAAAACTGTTTTTT. It translates to CASSAPDRLANEKLFF.

The V call is TRBV20-1, the J call TRBJ2-1; TRBD1 agrees at 7 bases. The length of the CDR3 is 15 residues. V was clipped by 6 bases and J by 0 bases; unmatched bases: 8. From germline, CDR1 is DFQATT and CDR2 SNEGSKA (reference sequence). CDR3 coding DNA: TGCAGTGCGGACGCGACAGGGAGCTCCTACAATGAGCAGTTCTTC. Amino acid sequence: CSADATGSSYNEQFF.

The gene calls are TRBV10-3 and TRBJ2-2; D possibly corresponds to TRBD1 (5 bases). Germline V CDR1 and CDR2: ENHRY, SYGVKD. CDR3 size: 15 residues. Trimming stripped 8 bases from V and 2 bases from J, with 15 bases between. The CDR3 coding sequence is TGTGCCATCGGACCAGGGATGGGAAACACCGGGGAGCTGTTTTTT. Encoded protein: CAIGPGMGNTGELFF.

In the case of this clonotype: A read error may produce the germline difference seen at one junction end. V and J are TRBV5-1 and TRBJ2-1; 8 nucleotides align to TRBD2. CDR3 size: 14 residues. Germline V CDR1 and CDR2: SGHRS, YFSETQ. The CDR3 nucleotides are TGCGCCAGCAGCTTAACTAGCGGAGACAATGGGCAGTTCTTC. Residues: CASSLTSGDNGQFF.

Only a few counts were recorded for this clonotype. The chain uses TRBV5-1 and TRBJ2-6; D gene unclear. CDR1 and CDR2 (germline): SGHRS, YFSETQ. This CDR3 is 16 amino acids long. Between the trimmed V and J ends, which lost 4 bases and 3 bases, there was a span of 14 bases. In DNA, the CDR3 is TGCGCCAGCAGCGCCACCGGAAGGGTTGGGGCCAACGTCCTGACTTTC. It yields the protein CASSATGRVGANVLTF.

The chain links TRBV6-2 or TRBV6-3 to TRBJ1-5, with TRBD1 identical over 9 bases. The germline V gene encodes CDR1 MNHEY and CDR2 SVGEGT. The J segment lost 2 bases and the V segment lost 5 bases, leaving 16 bases of the junction unmatched. CDR3 length: 19 residues. In DNA, the CDR3 is TGTGCCAGCAGTAGGGAGACAGGGGGTTCAGACCCCGGCAATCAGCCCCAGCATTTT. Its protein product is CASSRETGGSDPGNQPQHF.

This clonotype was observed a few times. The chain is built from TRBV6-2 or TRBV6-3 and TRBJ2-5, with D uncertain. Germline CDR1 MNHEY, CDR2 SVGEGT. This CDR3 comprises 10 residues. V dropped 10 bases and J dropped 5 bases, with 8 bases sitting between them. Here the CDR3 DNA reads TGTGCCATCGGACCGGAGACCCAGTACTTC. Translated, it gives CAIGPETQYF.

The chain couples TRBV5-1 to TRBJ2-1; D is ambiguous. The germline CDR1 and CDR2 sequences are SGHRS and YFSETQ. Trimming removed 4 bases from V and 5 bases from J, with 13 bases in between. The CDR3 extends over 14 amino acids. Here the CDR3 DNA reads TGCGCCAGCAGCCGCGGTTCCCCCAACAATGAGCAGTTCTTC. This sequence encodes CASSRGSPNNEQFF.

V usage is TRBV27 and J usage is TRBJ2-5; D may be TRBD2 (6 bases). The V end was cut by 5 bases, the J end by 7 bases, with 20 bases between. CDR3 length equals 15 residues. Per the germline V gene, CDR1 is MNHEY and CDR2 is SMNVEV (reference sequence). CDR3 nucleotide sequence: TGTGCCAGCAGTCCGGGTGGGGGAGGATGGGTGACCCAGTACTTC. As protein: CASSPGGGGWVTQYF.

This clonotype was found a few times. The J gene is TRBJ2-1, the V gene TRBV4-3; 14 bases match TRBD2. The junction had 4 bases not matched to a gene; V was cut back by 1 base and J by 8 bases. The CDR3 is 16 amino acids. The germline CDR1 and CDR2 sequences are LGHNA and YSLEER. The CDR3 protein is CASSQAGLAGDHEQFF. The CDR3 DNA is TGCGCCAGCAGCCAAGCGGGACTAGCGGGAGACCATGAGCAGTTCTTC.

This chain joins TRBV28 and TRBJ1-2, with a weak D call TRBD1 (6 bases). V lost 7 bases to trimming and J lost 8 bases, with 20 bases between them. Germline CDR1 is MDHEN and CDR2 is SYDVKM. The CDR3 has 14 amino acids. CDR3 in amino acids: CASITYRERGGYTF. The CDR3 nucleotides are TGTGCCAGCATTACATACAGGGAGCGGGGGGGCTACACCTTC.

The J gene is TRBJ1-1, the V gene TRBV29-1; no clear D. Trimming cost V 7 bases and J 0 bases, with 15 bases left between them. Looked up from germline, CDR1 is SQVTM and CDR2 is ANQGSEA. CDR3 length: 14 residues. In DNA, the CDR3 is TGCAGCGGCGCCCAACCGCCGATGAACACTGAAGCTTTCTTT. It codes for CSGAQPPMNTEAFF.

The table lists this clonotype with a count of one. This rearrangement joins TRBV20-1 to TRBJ2-7, with 9 bases matching TRBD2. This CDR3 has 15 amino acids. J gave up 0 bases and V 2 bases, and 5 bases lay outside the gene matches. Germline V gene data show CDR1 as DFQATT and CDR2 as SNEGSKA (reference sequence). The CDR3 is CSARNLAGSSYEQYF. The CDR3 nucleotides read TGCAGTGCTAGAAATCTAGCGGGAAGCTCCTACGAGCAGTACTTC.

As regards this clonotype: Germline is not matched at one junction end, which may reflect a read error. V usage is TRBV7-8 and J usage is TRBJ2-1; D is uncertain. The V gene's germline CDR1 is SGHVS and CDR2 FQNEAQ. The CDR3 has 15 residues. The CDR3 reads CASSLGPSLGNERFF. CDR3 sequence (DNA): TGTGCCAGCAGCTTAGGCCCTAGTCTCGGCAATGAGCGGTTCTTC.

This clonotype has only a few counts. The V gene is TRBV29-1, the J gene TRBJ2-7; 8 nucleotides align to TRBD2. The junction had 14 bases not matched to a gene; V was cut back by 6 bases and J by 4 bases. The CDR3 is made up of 15 amino acids. CDR1 is SQVTM, CDR2 ANQGSEA, per germline. The CDR3 region has the DNA TGCAGCGTCTTCAATAGTCAGAGCGGGGGTTACGAGCAGTACTTC. Amino acids: CSVFNSQSGGYEQYF.

The table lists this clonotype with a few counts. The J gene is TRBJ1-5, the V gene TRBV15, with D perhaps matching TRBD1 (6 bases). Between the trimmed V and J ends, which lost 8 bases and 6 bases, there was a span of 17 bases. The CDR3 totals 14 residues. Germline loops: CDR1 LNHNV, CDR2 YYDKDF (reference sequence). The CDR3 spells CATGPRGYAQPQHF. The DNA of the CDR3 is TGTGCCACCGGACCCAGGGGATATGCTCAGCCCCAGCATTTT.

In its sample, this clonotype was seen a few times. The CDR3 sequence: CASSPERRTYNEQFF. The DNA for the CDR3 is TGTGCCAGCAGCCCGGAGCGGCGGACCTACAATGAGCAGTTCTTC. The chain has TRBV3-1 and TRBJ2-1; a possible D gene is TRBD2 (5 bases). Between the trimmed V and J ends, which lost 4 bases and 2 bases, there was a span of 12 bases. The CDR3 covers 15 residues. Germline CDR1 reads LGHDT; CDR2 reads YNNKEL (reference sequence).

The J gene is TRBJ1-5, the V gene TRBV2; unclear D gene. Per the germline V gene, CDR1 is SNHLY and CDR2 is FYNNEI. The CDR3 runs 15 residues. V was clipped by 3 bases and J by 1 base, with 10 bases between them. CDR3 nucleotides: TGTGCCAGCAGTGATGAAAACGGGAGCAATCAGCCCCAGCATTTT. Its translation is CASSDENGSNQPQHF.